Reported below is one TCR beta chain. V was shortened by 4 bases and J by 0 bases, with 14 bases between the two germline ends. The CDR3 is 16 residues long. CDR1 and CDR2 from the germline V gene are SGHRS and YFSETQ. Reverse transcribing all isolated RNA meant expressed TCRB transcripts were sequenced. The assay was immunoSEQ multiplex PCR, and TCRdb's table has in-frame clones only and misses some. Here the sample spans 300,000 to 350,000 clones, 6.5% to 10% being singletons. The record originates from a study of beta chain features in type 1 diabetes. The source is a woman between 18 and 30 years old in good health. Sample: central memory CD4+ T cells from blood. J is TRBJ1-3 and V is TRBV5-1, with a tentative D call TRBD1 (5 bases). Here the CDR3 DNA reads TGCGCCAGCAGCCCCCGGGGGAAAAGCTCTGGAAACACCATATATTTT. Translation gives CASSPRGKSSGNTIYF.